One and the same sample provided the 11 T cell receptor beta chains below, sequenced in a study of T cell clones after liver transplantation. Libraries were prepared by immunoSEQ multiplex PCR; TCRdb keeps only in-frame clonotypes and omits some of them. Here the sample spans approximately 71,000 clones, roughly 92% being singletons. Source: CD4+ T cells from blood, taken less than 27 months after liver transplant. All receptors derive from a human patient who received a liver transplant. These T cells may partly come from the graft donor.

The chain links TRBV15 to TRBJ1-2; D is unresolved. Per the germline V gene, CDR1 is LNHNV and CDR2 is YYDKDF (reference sequence). CDR3 length equals 14 residues. Trimming pared 1 base from V and 0 bases from J, leaving 6 bases between. The CDR3 here is CATSRGGTNYGYTF. The CDR3 bases are TGTGCCACCAGCAGAGGCGGCACTAACTATGGCTACACCTTC. Full variable domain (missing parts from reference TRBV15 and TRBJ1-2): DAMVIQNPRYQVTQFGKPVTLSCSQTLNHNVMYWYQQKSSQAPKLLFHYYDKDFNNEADTPDNFQSRRPNTSFCFLDIRSPGLGDTAMYLCATSRGGTNYGYTFGSGTRLTVV.

The rearrangement joins TRBV4-3 to TRBJ2-7; possibly TRBD1 or TRBD2 for D (5 bases each). Germline CDR1 LGHNA, CDR2 YSLEER. V was shortened by 0 bases and J by 4 bases, with 13 bases between the two germline ends. This CDR3 has 15 amino acids. As DNA, the CDR3 is TGCGCCAGCAGCCAAGACTATTCCGGGACGTACGAGCAGTACTTC. Protein: CASSQDYSGTYEQYF.

The chain has TRBV7-8 and TRBJ2-1; TRBD1 matches 11 bases. Trimming took 5 bases from V and 7 from J; bases not matched to a gene: 7. Germline V gives CDR1 SGHVS, CDR2 FQNEAQ. CDR3 length: 15 residues. The CDR3 DNA is TGTGCCAGCAGCCTCCGGGACAGGGGGGGGAATGAGCAGTTCTTC. This sequence encodes CASSLRDRGGNEQFF.

The chain is built from TRBV18 and TRBJ2-3, with 8 bases that match TRBD2. CDR3 size: 14 residues. Germline trimming cut 4 bases from V and 4 bases from J; bases unmatched to any gene: 4. Germline lookup yields CDR1 KGHSH and CDR2 LQKENI. CDR3 residues: CASSQGTRSDTQYF. DNA for the CDR3: TGTGCCAGCTCACAGGGGACTAGATCAGATACGCAGTATTTT.

This rearrangement joins TRBV5-4 to TRBJ1-1; D is undetermined. Germline assignment: CDR1 SGHNT and CDR2 YYREEE (reference sequence). The V and J ends lost 0 bases and 3 bases respectively, with 0 bases between them. This CDR3 contains 11 residues. The CDR3 DNA follows: TGTGCCAGCAGCTTGGACACTGAAGCTTTCTTT. Protein sequence: CASSLDTEAFF. Complete variable domain (other parts from reference TRBV5-4 and TRBJ1-1): ETGVTQSPTHLIKTRGQQVTLRCSSQSGHNTVSWYQQALGQGPQFIFQYYREEENGRGNFPPRFSGLQFPNYSSELNVNALELDDSALYLCASSLDTEAFFGQGTRLTVV.

V usage is TRBV4-3 and J usage is TRBJ2-3; 7 nucleotides line up with TRBD1. There are 14 residues in the CDR3. After removal of 3 bases from V and 4 bases from J, the junction contained 4 bases not matched to a gene. Germline V lookup: CDR1 LGHNA, CDR2 YSLEER. The CDR3 region is CASSQDRNADTQYF. CDR3 sequence (DNA): TGCGCCAGCAGCCAGGACAGGAACGCAGATACGCAGTATTTT.

CDR3 sequence reads: CASSLQSNTEAFF. In DNA, the CDR3 is TGTGCCAGCAGTTTACAGTCGAACACTGAAGCTTTCTTT. The chain uses TRBV28 and TRBJ1-1; D unclear. The ends were cut back, 2 bases at V and 1 base at J, with 5 bases in the middle. Germline CDR1 is MDHEN and CDR2 is SYDVKM. The length of the CDR3 is 13 residues.

This clone was seen only once. V gene TRBV11-2 combines with J gene TRBJ2-3, with a weak D call TRBD2 (5 bases). The CDR3 length is 15 residues. The germline V gene has CDR1 SGHAT and CDR2 FQNNGV. Trimming cost V 5 bases and J 3 bases, with 15 bases left between them. CDR3 loop: CASSTRGFGTDTQYF. The CDR3, as DNA: TGTGCCAGCAGCACCAGAGGGTTCGGAACAGATACGCAGTATTTT.

This sequence joins TRBV2 and TRBJ1-5; TRBD1 matches 8 bases. J was trimmed by 0 bases and V by 6 bases; bases with no gene match: 4. Looked up from germline, CDR1 is SNHLY and CDR2 is FYNNEI. CDR3 length: 15 amino acids. The CDR3 is CASSLDRGSNQPQHF. The DNA of the CDR3 is TGTGCCAGCAGCCTCGACAGGGGTAGCAATCAGCCCCAGCATTTT.

This chain uses TRBV29-1 with TRBJ1-1; tentatively, D is TRBD1 (6 bases). V gave up 6 bases and J gave up 4 bases, with 15 bases separating them. The CDR3 contains 13 residues. Germline V gene sequence: CDR1 SQVTM, CDR2 ANQGSEA. CDR3 region: CSVTRGFGTEAFF. The DNA for the CDR3 is TGCAGCGTCACAAGGGGGTTCGGCACTGAAGCTTTCTTT.

The chain uses TRBV18 and TRBJ2-7; no definite D call. Germline-derived CDR1 and CDR2 are KGHSH and LQKENI. The CDR3 extends over 12 amino acids. V was clipped by 4 bases and J by 3 bases, with 7 bases between them. The CDR3 DNA reads as TGTGCCAGCTCACAAACGGGCTACGAGCAGTACTTC. It encodes CASSQTGYEQYF. The whole variable domain, remainder taken from reference TRBV18 and TRBJ2-7, is NAGVMQNPRHLVRRRGQEARLRCSPMKGHSHVYWYRQLPEEGLKFMVYLQKENIIDESGMPKERFSAEFPKEGPSILRIQQVVRGDSAAYFCASSQTGYEQYFGPGTRLTVT.